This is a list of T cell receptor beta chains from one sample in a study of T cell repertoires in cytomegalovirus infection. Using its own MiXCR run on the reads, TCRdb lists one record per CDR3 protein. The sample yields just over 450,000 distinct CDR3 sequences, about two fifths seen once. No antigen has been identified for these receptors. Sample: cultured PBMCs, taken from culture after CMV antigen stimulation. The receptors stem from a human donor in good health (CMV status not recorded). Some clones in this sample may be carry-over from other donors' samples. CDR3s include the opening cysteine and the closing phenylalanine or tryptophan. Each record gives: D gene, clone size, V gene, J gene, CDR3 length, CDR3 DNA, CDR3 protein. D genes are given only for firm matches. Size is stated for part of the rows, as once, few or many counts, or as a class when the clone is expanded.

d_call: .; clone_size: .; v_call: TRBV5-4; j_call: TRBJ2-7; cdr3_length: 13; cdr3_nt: TGTGCCAGCAGCTTGGGGGGGACCCGCGAGCAGTACTTC; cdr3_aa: CASSLGGTREQYF
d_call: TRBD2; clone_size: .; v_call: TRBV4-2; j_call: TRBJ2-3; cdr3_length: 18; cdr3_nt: TGTGCCAGCAGCCAAGATTGGAGGACGGGGGGATGGGCAGATACGCAGTATTTT; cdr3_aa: CASSQDWRTGGWADTQYF
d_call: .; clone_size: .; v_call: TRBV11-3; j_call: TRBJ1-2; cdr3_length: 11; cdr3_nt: TGTGCCAGCAGGCCCATTTGGGGCTACACCTTC; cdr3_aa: CASRPIWGYTF
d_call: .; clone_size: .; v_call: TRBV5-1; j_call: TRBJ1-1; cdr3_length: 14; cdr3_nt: TGCGCCAGCAGCTTGTTACAGGGTGATACTGAAGCTTTCTTT; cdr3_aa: CASSLLQGDTEAFF
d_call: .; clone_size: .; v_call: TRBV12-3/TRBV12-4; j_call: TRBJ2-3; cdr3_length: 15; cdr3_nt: TGTGCCAGCACCAGATTTGGCGGGATGGAGAATACGCAGTATTTT; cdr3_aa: CASTRFGGMENTQYF
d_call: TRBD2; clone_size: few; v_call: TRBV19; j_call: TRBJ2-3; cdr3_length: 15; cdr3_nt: TGTGCCAGTAGTTATAGCGGGGGCAACACAGATACGCAGTATTTT; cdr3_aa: CASSYSGGNTDTQYF
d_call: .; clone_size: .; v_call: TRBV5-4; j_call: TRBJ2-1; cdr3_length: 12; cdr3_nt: TGTGCCGCTGGACAGCTGAACAATGAGCAGTTCTTC; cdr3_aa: CAAGQLNNEQFF
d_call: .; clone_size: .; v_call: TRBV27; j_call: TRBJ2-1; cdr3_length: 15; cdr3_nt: TGTGCCAGCGGGAATTTACCAAGCTCCTACAATGAGCAGTTCTTC; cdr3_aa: CASGNLPSSYNEQFF
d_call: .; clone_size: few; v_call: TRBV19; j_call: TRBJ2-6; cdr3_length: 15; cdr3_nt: TGTGCCAGTAGTCGAGGGAACTCTGGGGCCAACGTCCTGACTTTC; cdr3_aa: CASSRGNSGANVLTF
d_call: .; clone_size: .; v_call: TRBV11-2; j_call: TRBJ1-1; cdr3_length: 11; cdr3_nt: TGTGCCAGTAGGGGGGACCGTGAAGCTTTCTTT; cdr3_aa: CASRGDREAFF
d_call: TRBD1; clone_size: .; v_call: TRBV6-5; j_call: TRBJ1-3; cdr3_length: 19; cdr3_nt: TGTGCCAGCAGTCCCCCCGGGCAGGGGGCCCCTTCCTCTGGAAACACCATATATTTT; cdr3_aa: CASSPPGQGAPSSGNTIYF
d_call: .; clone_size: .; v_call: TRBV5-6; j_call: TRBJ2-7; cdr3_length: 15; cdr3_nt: TGTGCCAGCAGCCCGGACGGCGGAGGAACCTACGAGCAGTACTTC; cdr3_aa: CASSPDGGGTYEQYF
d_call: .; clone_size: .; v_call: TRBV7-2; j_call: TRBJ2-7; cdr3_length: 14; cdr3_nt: TGTGCCAGCAGCCACCCCGGATTTTCCTCCGAGCAGTACTTC; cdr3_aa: CASSHPGFSSEQYF
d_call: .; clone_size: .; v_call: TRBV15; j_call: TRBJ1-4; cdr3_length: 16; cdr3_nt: TGTGCCACCGCTTGGCAGGGTCTCTCTGGTAATGAAAAACTGTTTTTT; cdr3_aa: CATAWQGLSGNEKLFF
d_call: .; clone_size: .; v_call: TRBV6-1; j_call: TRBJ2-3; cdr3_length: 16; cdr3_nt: TGTGCCAGCAGTGAATGGATGGGAGGAAGCACAGATACGCAGTATTTT; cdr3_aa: CASSEWMGGSTDTQYF
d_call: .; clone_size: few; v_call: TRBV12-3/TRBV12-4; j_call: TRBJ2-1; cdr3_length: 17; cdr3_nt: TGTGCCAGCATTCGGGCCTTTTGGGCGGGGCCTAACAATGAGCAGTTCTTC; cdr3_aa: CASIRAFWAGPNNEQFF
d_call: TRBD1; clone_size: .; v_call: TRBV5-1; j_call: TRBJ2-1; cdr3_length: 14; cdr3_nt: TGCGCCAGCAGCTTGGGGGACAGGTACAATGAGCAGTTCTTC; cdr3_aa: CASSLGDRYNEQFF